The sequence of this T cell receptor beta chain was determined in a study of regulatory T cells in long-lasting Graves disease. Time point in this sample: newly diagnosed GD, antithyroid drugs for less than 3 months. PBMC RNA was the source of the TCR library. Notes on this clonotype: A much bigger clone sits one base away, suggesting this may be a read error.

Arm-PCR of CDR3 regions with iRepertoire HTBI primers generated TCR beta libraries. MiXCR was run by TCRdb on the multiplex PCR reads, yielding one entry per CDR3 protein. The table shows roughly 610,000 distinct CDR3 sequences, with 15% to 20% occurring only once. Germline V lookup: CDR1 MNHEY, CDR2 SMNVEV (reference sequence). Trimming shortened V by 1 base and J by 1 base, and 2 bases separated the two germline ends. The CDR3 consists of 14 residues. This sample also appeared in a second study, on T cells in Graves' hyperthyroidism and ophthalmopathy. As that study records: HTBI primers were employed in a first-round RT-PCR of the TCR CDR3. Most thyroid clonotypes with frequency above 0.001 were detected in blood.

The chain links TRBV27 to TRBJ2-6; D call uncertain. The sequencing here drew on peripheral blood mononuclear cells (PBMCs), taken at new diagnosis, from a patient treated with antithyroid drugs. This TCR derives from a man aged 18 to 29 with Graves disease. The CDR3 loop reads CASSLLSGANVLTF. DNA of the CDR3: TGTGCCAGCAGTTTATTGTCTGGGGCCAACGTCCTGACTTTC.